Shown below are 26 T cell receptor beta chains from a single sample sequenced in a study of T-cell reconstitution after alpha-beta-depleted transplantation in children. Unique molecular identifiers were used in preparing the TCRbeta library. TCRdb ran MiXCR on the PCR reads and lists one entry per CDR3 protein. Altogether approximately 1,000,000 distinct CDR3 sequences are present, about 26% being singletons, with the ten largest covering about 28%. The sample consisted of PBMCs, mostly from graft donor cells, taken 360 days after TCRalphabeta/CD19-depleted stem cell transplant. The receptors come from a boy under two years old who had a stem cell transplant for SCID, so the T cells may come from the graft donor.

The chain has TRBV12-3 or TRBV12-4 and TRBJ2-5, with no clear D. The CDR3 has 13 residues. V was shortened by 5 bases and J by 8 bases, with 15 bases between the two germline ends. CDR3 protein: CASSSRAWLTQYF. The CDR3 nucleotides are TGTGCCAGCAGTAGCCGGGCCTGGTTAACCCAGTACTTC.

This chain joins TRBV12-3 or TRBV12-4 and TRBJ2-5; either TRBD1 or TRBD2 may fit D (5 bases each). The CDR3 runs to 11 residues. V lost 5 bases and J 6 bases, leaving 7 bases between the germline ends. DNA for the CDR3: TGTGCCAGCAGTGAGGGGCAGACCCAGTACTTC. Translating it yields CASSEGQTQYF.

This chain uses TRBV25-1 with TRBJ1-1; D gene unclear. Germline V gene lookup returns CDR1 MGHDK and CDR2 SYGVNS. This CDR3 has 14 amino acids. V was shortened by 6 bases and J by 1 base, with 12 bases between the two germline ends. The CDR3 loop is CASRNNRPNTEAFF. The CDR3 DNA reads as TGTGCCAGCAGAAACAACAGACCGAACACTGAAGCTTTCTTT. The variable domain in full, with the rest retrieved from reference TRBV25-1 and TRBJ1-1, is EADIYQTPRYLVIGTGKKITLECSQTMGHDKMYWYQQDPGMELHLIHYSYGVNSTEKGDLSSESTVSRIRTEHFPLTLESARPSHTSQYLCASRNNRPNTEAFFGQGTRLTVV.

In this sample, this clonotype turned up a few times. The genes are TRBV5-4 and TRBJ2-1; D may be TRBD1 (5 bases). The CDR3 consists of 13 residues. CDR1 SGHNT and CDR2 YYREEE come from the germline V gene (reference sequence). V lost 1 base and J 9 bases, leaving 11 bases between the germline ends. Here the CDR3 DNA reads TGTGCCAGCAGCTTGTACCAGGGAAGTGAGCAGTTCTTC. Translated, it gives CASSLYQGSEQFF.

In its sample, this clonotype was seen once. The rearrangement joins TRBV19 to TRBJ1-1; TRBD1 is a possible D gene (6 bases). This CDR3 comprises 14 residues. The germline CDR1 and CDR2 sequences are LNHDA and SQIVND (reference sequence). V lost 1 base to trimming and J lost 4 bases, with 10 bases between them. The CDR3 loop is CASSIGGGVTEAFF. Written as DNA, the CDR3 is TGTGCCAGTAGTATAGGGGGGGGCGTCACTGAAGCTTTCTTT.

This clonotype has more than one count but fewer than ten. The V call is TRBV5-5, the J call TRBJ2-7, with 7 bases that match TRBD1. V lost 4 bases, J lost 2 bases, and 9 bases stayed unmatched. The CDR3 consists of 15 residues. Germline V gives CDR1 SGHKS, CDR2 YYEKEE (reference sequence). The CDR3 sequence is CASSAGDSLTYEQYF. DNA for the CDR3: TGTGCCAGCAGCGCCGGGGACAGCCTTACCTACGAGCAGTACTTC.

The CDR3 region is CASSLSIGQGVPEQFF. The DNA for the CDR3 is TGTGCCAGCAGTTTAAGTATAGGACAGGGAGTCCCTGAGCAGTTCTTC. The V and J genes are TRBV12-3 or TRBV12-4 and TRBJ2-1; 8 bases align to TRBD1. V lost 2 bases to trimming and J lost 9 bases; unmatched junction nucleotides: 12. The CDR3 length is 16 residues.

This clonotype was seen more than once but under ten times. This rearrangement joins TRBV5-1 to TRBJ2-1; no clear D. The germline V gene encodes CDR1 SGHRS and CDR2 YFSETQ. Trimming removed 4 bases from V and 0 bases from J, with 11 bases in between. CDR3 length: 15 amino acids. The CDR3 nucleotides are TGCGCCAGCAGCGACCGACCCACCTCCTACAATGAGCAGTTCTTC. Translation: CASSDRPTSYNEQFF. Supplemented by reference TRBV5-1 and TRBJ2-1, the full variable domain reads KAGVTQTPRYLIKTRGQQVTLSCSPISGHRSVSWYQQTPGQGLQFLFEYFSETQRNKGNFPGRFSGRQFSNSRSEMNVSTLELGDSALYLCASSDRPTSYNEQFFGPGTRLTVL.

The sample holds a few counts of this clonotype. This chain links TRBV4-1 with TRBJ2-3, with 9 bases fitting TRBD1. This CDR3 comprises 16 residues. In germline, CDR1 is MGHRA, CDR2 YSYEKL. V dropped 6 bases and J dropped 1; count of bases not matched to a gene: 8. CDR3 nucleotides: TGCGCCAGCAGACAGACCGGGACAGGGCGCACAGATACGCAGTATTTT. This sequence encodes CASRQTGTGRTDTQYF.

The chain couples TRBV10-3 to TRBJ2-1, with D maybe TRBD2 (7 bases). CDR1 ENHRY and CDR2 SYGVKD come from the germline V gene. Deletions cut 0 bases from V and 1 base from J, with 22 bases between. The CDR3 spans 20 residues. CDR3 loop: CAISESMGGGPTTSYNEQFF. CDR3 nucleotides: TGTGCCATCAGTGAGTCGATGGGCGGGGGCCCGACAACATCCTACAATGAGCAGTTCTTC.

V and J are TRBV5-1 and TRBJ1-5; no definite D call. The CDR3 length is 14 residues. V dropped 2 bases and J dropped 9 bases, with 15 bases sitting between them. Germline lookup yields CDR1 SGHRS and CDR2 YFSETQ. CDR3 sequence (DNA): TGCGCCAGCAGCTTATCTGTCGAAGGTACGCCCCAGCATTTT. Its translation is CASSLSVEGTPQHF.

The chain recombines TRBV4-2 with TRBJ2-7, with D maybe TRBD2 (5 bases). The germline V and J ends were trimmed by 4 bases and 5 bases, with 12 bases remaining between them. This CDR3 contains 13 residues. Germline assignment: CDR1 LGHNA and CDR2 YNFKEQ. CDR3 sequence: CASSPRGPHEQYF. The CDR3 DNA follows: TGTGCCAGCAGCCCGAGAGGGCCCCACGAGCAGTACTTC.

This clonotype appeared a few times. The chain is built from TRBV2 and TRBJ2-1, with D hard to call. CDR1 and CDR2 from the germline V gene are SNHLY and FYNNEI. This CDR3 contains 16 residues. V was pared by 6 bases and J by 0 bases, with 15 bases between. The CDR3 spells CASRRSWISSYNEQFF. The DNA of the CDR3 is TGTGCCAGCAGAAGAAGCTGGATAAGCTCCTACAATGAGCAGTTCTTC. Full variable domain (remainder filled in from reference TRBV2 and TRBJ2-1): EPEVTQTPSHQVTQMGQEVILRCVPISNHLYFYWYRQILGQKVEFLVSFYNNEISEKSEIFDDQFSVERPDGSNFTLKIRSTKLEDSAMYFCASRRSWISSYNEQFFGPGTRLTVL.

In this sample, this clonotype turned up a few times. The chain combines TRBV5-1 with TRBJ2-7, with D perhaps matching TRBD1 (6 bases). Germline assignment: CDR1 SGHRS and CDR2 YFSETQ. Trimming stripped 4 bases from V and 3 bases from J, with 29 bases between. The CDR3 runs to 19 residues. The CDR3 DNA sequence: TGCGCCAGCAGCCCCTGGTCTTTGAGGTACAGGGTGGGAATCTACGAGCAGTACTTC. Translated: CASSPWSLRYRVGIYEQYF.

The chain joins TRBV10-3 to TRBJ2-2; 9 nucleotides agree with TRBD1. V trimming: 5 bases; J trimming: 3 bases; junction bases outside the gene matches: 7. The CDR3 is 16 amino acids. The germline CDR1 and CDR2 sequences are ENHRY and SYGVKD. CDR3 DNA: TGTGCCATCAGTCCTTGGACAGGGGAGGACACCGGGGAGCTGTTTTTT. Protein: CAISPWTGEDTGELFF.

The rearrangement uses TRBV9 and TRBJ2-1, with 12 bases that match TRBD2. V trimming: 3 bases; J trimming: 2 bases; junction bases outside the gene matches: 6. This CDR3 region has 17 residues. The germline CDR1 and CDR2 sequences are SGDLS and YYNGEE. Here the CDR3 DNA reads TGTGCCAGCAGCGGTGGAGGACTAGCGGGACCCTACAATGAGCAGTTCTTC. Its translation: CASSGGGLAGPYNEQFF.

The sample holds a few counts of this clonotype. This chain links TRBV7-2 with TRBJ2-1; D may correspond to TRBD1 or TRBD2 (5 bases each). The CDR3 spans 15 residues. CDR1 is SGHTA, CDR2 FQGNSA, per germline. Trimming removed 2 bases from V and 7 bases from J, with 15 bases in between. The DNA for the CDR3 is TGTGCCAGCAGCTTACGGTCAGGGTGGGGGAATGAGCAGTTCTTC. It is translated as CASSLRSGWGNEQFF. Based on the CDR3 plus reference TRBV7-2 and TRBJ2-1, the full variable domain is GAGVSQSPSNKVTEKGKDVELRCDPISGHTALYWYRQSLGQGLEFLIYFQGNSAPDKSGLPSDRFSAERTGGSVSTLTIQRTQQEDSAVYLCASSLRSGWGNEQFFGPGTRLTVL.

Here the CDR3 DNA reads TGTGCCATCAGCGGGACAGGGACGAGGAATGAGCAGTTCTTC. It yields the protein CAISGTGTRNEQFF. The J gene is TRBJ2-1, the V gene TRBV10-3; 9 nucleotides match TRBD1. The CDR3 is 14 amino acids. The trim removed 6 bases at V and 7 bases at J, leaving 7 bases unmatched. Germline V CDR1 and CDR2: ENHRY, SYGVKD.

The V and J genes are TRBV7-6 and TRBJ2-5; D gene unclear. Trimming shortened V by 3 bases and J by 7 bases, and 9 bases separated the two germline ends. The germline V gene encodes CDR1 SGHVS and CDR2 FNYEAQ. The CDR3 is 12 amino acids. Written as DNA, the CDR3 is TGTGCCAGCAGCTTGGGTCAATTGACCCAGTACTTC. This sequence encodes CASSLGQLTQYF.

This clonotype was seen only a few times. V usage is TRBV20-1 and J usage is TRBJ2-1; 9 bases fit TRBD2. The CDR3 contains 15 residues. Losses at the gene ends were 3 bases for V and 4 bases for J; bases not matched to a gene: 7. The germline V gene encodes CDR1 DFQATT and CDR2 SNEGSKA (reference sequence). The CDR3 region is CSARMAGGPYNEQFF. CDR3 coding DNA: TGCAGTGCTAGGATGGCGGGGGGGCCTTACAATGAGCAGTTCTTC.

The chain links TRBV20-1 to TRBJ1-1; D is perhaps TRBD1 (5 bases). Trimming left V 0 bases short and J 5 bases short, with 16 bases between. This CDR3 region has 15 residues. The germline gives CDR1 DFQATT, CDR2 SNEGSKA (reference sequence). DNA for the CDR3: TGCAGTGCTAGAGATACGGGCAGGGCAAGGACTGAAGCTTTCTTT. This sequence encodes CSARDTGRARTEAFF.

The table lists this clonotype with many counts. V gene TRBV10-3 combines with J gene TRBJ2-7; D might be TRBD2 (5 bases). The V gene's germline CDR1 is ENHRY and CDR2 SYGVKD. There are 13 residues in the CDR3. V lost 0 bases to trimming and J lost 11 bases, with 14 bases between them. CDR3 sequence: CAISESSSGGEYF. CDR3 bases: TGTGCCATCAGTGAGTCGAGTTCCGGAGGCGAGTACTTC.

There are a few counts of this clonotype. V gene TRBV6-4 combines with J gene TRBJ2-2, with D maybe TRBD1 (6 bases). Trimming removed 4 bases from V and 6 bases from J, with 9 bases in between. The CDR3 consists of 13 residues. Germline-derived CDR1 and CDR2 are MRHNA and SNTAGT. The CDR3, as DNA: TGTGCCAGCAGTGTCAACAGGGCCGGGGAGCTGTTTTTT. Translation: CASSVNRAGELFF.

A few counts support this clonotype. The V call is TRBV28, the J call TRBJ2-2; no definite D call. V was cut by 0 bases and J by 7 bases, with 6 bases left in between. Per the germline V gene, CDR1 is MDHEN and CDR2 is SYDVKM. This CDR3 spans 13 amino acids. CDR3 sequence: CASSLWPNGELFF. The CDR3 nucleotides are TGTGCCAGCAGTTTATGGCCTAACGGGGAGCTGTTTTTT.

This chain uses TRBV10-3 with TRBJ2-2; TRBD1 might be the D (5 bases). V lost 3 bases, J lost 6 bases, and 14 bases lay in between. CDR1 and CDR2 (germline): ENHRY, SYGVKD. The CDR3 length is 15 residues. The CDR3 reads CAISEWSATAGELFF. For the CDR3, the DNA is TGTGCCATCAGTGAATGGTCGGCGACAGCCGGGGAGCTGTTTTTT.

In this sample, this clonotype turned up a few times. The chain joins TRBV5-1 to TRBJ1-5, with a possible D match to TRBD1 (5 bases). Trimming removed 5 bases from V and 1 base from J, with 7 bases in between. This CDR3 region has 13 residues. Germline V gene sequence: CDR1 SGHRS, CDR2 YFSETQ. CDR3 loop: CASRQDSNQPQHF. DNA for the CDR3: TGCGCCAGCAGACAGGACAGCAATCAGCCCCAGCATTTT. Using reference TRBV5-1 and TRBJ1-5 for the parts outside the CDR3, the full variable domain is KAGVTQTPRYLIKTRGQQVTLSCSPISGHRSVSWYQQTPGQGLQFLFEYFSETQRNKGNFPGRFSGRQFSNSRSEMNVSTLELGDSALYLCASRQDSNQPQHFGDGTRLSIL.